The sequence of this TCR beta chain was determined in a study of cytomegalovirus exposure and HLA in healthy donors. On this clone itself: Its antigen is undetermined.

The study, taken as a whole, reports: TRBV6-2, TRBV6-3 and some other V segments were unresolvable in 87-base-pair reads. Later analysis demonstrated an association between a missense DCLRE1C variant and TCR beta V- and J-gene trimming.

Use of 60 Vbeta and 13 Jbeta primers characterized the PCR. Sequenced by immunoSEQ multiplex PCR; TCRdb stores in-frame clones only, minus some. The data hold some 180,000 clones, with about four fifths observed a single time. This CDR3 has 14 amino acids. Germline V gives CDR1 SGHRS, CDR2 YFSETQ. Between the trimmed V and J ends, which lost 1 base and 6 bases, there was a span of 14 bases. The chain has TRBV5-1 and TRBJ2-7; D unclear. This receptor was identified in a man aged 35 to 55 in good health and CMV-seropositive. Sequencing was carried out using PBMCs. Here the CDR3 reads CASSLTSPRGEQYF. Here the CDR3 DNA reads TGCGCCAGCAGCTTGACATCCCCACGTGGCGAGCAGTACTTC.